This entry lists 10 T cell receptor beta chains sequenced from one sample in a study of cytomegalovirus exposure and HLA in healthy donors. The PCR employed 60 Vbeta primers together with 13 Jbeta primers. Clones were sequenced by immunoSEQ multiplex PCR, and TCRdb holds only the in-frame ones, with some missing. The sample has a few hundred thousand clones, approximately 80% seen once. The sequenced sample was PBMCs. The source is a girl aged 2-9 years in good health and CMV-seronegative.

This sequence joins TRBV5-6 and TRBJ1-1; no clear D gene. CDR1 and CDR2 from the germline V gene are SGHDT and YYEEEE. This CDR3 contains 12 residues. V gave up 2 bases and J gave up 6 bases, with 8 bases separating them. The CDR3 spells CASSFGRAEAFF. In DNA, the CDR3 is TGTGCCAGCAGCTTTGGGCGGGCTGAAGCTTTCTTT.

This chain uses TRBV25-1 with TRBJ1-1; TRBD1 matches at 7 bases. This CDR3 comprises 13 residues. Germline assignment: CDR1 MGHDK and CDR2 SYGVNS. J gave up 7 bases and V 5 bases, and 7 bases lay outside the gene matches. The CDR3 reads CASSTLDRLEAFF. The CDR3 bases are TGTGCCAGCAGTACCTTGGACAGGCTTGAAGCTTTCTTT.

The V and J genes are TRBV5-1 and TRBJ2-7; D not resolved. The CDR3 length is 14 residues. In germline, CDR1 is SGHRS, CDR2 YFSETQ. The ends were cut back, 3 bases at V and 5 bases at J, with 15 bases in the middle. The CDR3 DNA follows: TGCGCCAGCAGCTCTCTCCCCCTCTACCACGAGCAGTACTTC. It is translated as CASSSLPLYHEQYF.

The V call is TRBV12-5, the J call TRBJ2-4, with 7 bases matching TRBD1. The length of the CDR3 is 14 residues. Germline V lookup: CDR1 LGHNT, CDR2 FRNRAP. The J segment lost 6 bases and the V segment lost 5 bases, leaving 7 bases of the junction unmatched. The CDR3 sequence: CASGNSGQINIQYF. For the CDR3, the DNA is TGTGCTAGTGGTAACTCGGGACAGATAAACATTCAGTACTTC. The whole variable domain, remainder taken from reference TRBV12-5 and TRBJ2-4, is DARVTQTPRHKVTEMGQEVTMRCQPILGHNTVFWYRQTMMQGLELLAYFRNRAPLDDSGMPKDRFSAEMPDATLATLKIQPSEPRDSAVYFCASGNSGQINIQYFGAGTRLSVL.

The rearrangement joins TRBV6-5 to TRBJ1-2; 8 bases fit TRBD1. The CDR3 has 13 residues. Germline trimming cut 5 bases from V and 6 bases from J; bases unmatched to any gene: 5. Germline V gene sequence: CDR1 MNHEY, CDR2 SVGAGI. The CDR3 reads CASSNGQGHGYTF. The CDR3 DNA sequence: TGTGCCAGCAGTAACGGACAGGGTCATGGCTACACCTTC.

The chain uses TRBV19 and TRBJ1-2; no clear D gene. CDR1 LNHDA and CDR2 SQIVND come from the germline V gene (reference sequence). The ends were cut back, 3 bases at V and 6 bases at J, with 11 bases in the middle. This CDR3 region has 13 residues. The chain's CDR3 is CASSIGRGNGYTF. CDR3 nucleotides: TGTGCCAGTAGTATCGGGAGAGGGAATGGCTACACCTTC.

The chain carries TRBV6-5 and TRBJ2-5; 8 bases fit TRBD2. This CDR3 region has 15 residues. CDR1 is MNHEY, CDR2 SVGAGI, per germline. V lost 6 bases, J lost 4 bases, and 10 bases stayed unmatched. The CDR3 loop is CASRPGLAWSETQYF. CDR3 coding DNA: TGTGCCAGCAGACCCGGACTAGCTTGGTCAGAGACCCAGTACTTC.

This chain connects TRBV29-1 to TRBJ1-2; 11 bases match TRBD1. The length of the CDR3 is 15 residues. The V segment lost 7 bases and the J segment 0 bases; nucleotides outside the gene matches: 7. Germline CDR1 reads SQVTM; CDR2 reads ANQGSEA. The chain's CDR3 is CSGRTGGLANYGYTF. The CDR3, as DNA: TGCAGCGGTCGGACAGGGGGCTTAGCTAACTATGGCTACACCTTC.

The J gene is TRBJ1-2, the V gene TRBV27; 7 bases are a match to TRBD1. CDR1 is MNHEY and CDR2 is SMNVEV in the germline V gene (reference sequence). V gave up 6 bases and J gave up 7 bases; unmatched junction bases: 11. The CDR3 is made up of 14 amino acids. DNA of the CDR3: TGTGCCAGCAGACGCGGACAGGTTCTGGGTGGCTACACCTTC. Protein: CASRRGQVLGGYTF.

The chain joins TRBV27 to TRBJ2-7; 8 bases agree with TRBD1. The trim removed 3 bases at V and 6 bases at J, leaving 4 bases unmatched. The CDR3 spans 13 residues. The germline V gene has CDR1 MNHEY and CDR2 SMNVEV (reference sequence). CDR3 nucleotide sequence: TGTGCCAGCAGTTTTCAGGGGGCCTCCGAGCAGTACTTC. As protein: CASSFQGASEQYF.